This T cell receptor beta chain was recorded in a study of blood T cell repertoires in COVID-19. Turning to the study itself: Samples representing acute and convalescent COVID-19 were sourced from the United States, Italy and Spain.

TCRdb's table, derived via immunoSEQ multiplex PCR, lists solely in-frame clones and lacks some. Here the sample spans 200,000 to 250,000 clones, approximately 85% being singletons. CDR1 MNHEY and CDR2 SVGAGI come from the germline V gene. With 1 base clipped from V and 4 bases from J, the junction kept 4 bases outside the gene matches. The CDR3 runs to 16 residues. Specimen: peripheral blood. This chain uses TRBV6-5 with TRBJ1-1; 12 positions match TRBD1. The TCR was taken from a woman aged 70-85 years with COVID-19, enrolled during active disease. CDR3 region: CASSYYRDRGLTEAFF. DNA for the CDR3: TGTGCCAGCAGTTACTACCGGGACAGGGGGCTCACTGAAGCTTTCTTT.